The entry that follows covers one T cell receptor beta chain sequence. Its antigen has not been determined. Per-base qualities were not stored, and no clone one base away is much larger. The sample comes from a study of beta chain features in type 1 diabetes listed by TCRdb under 2018. Broadly, across the study: No differences in mean age, gender distribution, total cell number or subset yield were found between patients and healthy donors. A total of roughly 99 million sorted cells were examined across all samples, and the number of cells per subset was strongly correlated with RNA yield. The study compared the TCRB repertoires of sorted circulating CD4+ T cell subsets in recently diagnosed type 1 diabetes patients with those in matched healthy donors. Whereas all 28 donors provided naive and central memory subsets, regulatory and stem cell-like memory subsets were isolated from just 8 patients and roughly 8 healthy donors.

A single peripheral blood draw of roughly 0.11 L on average was collected from each donor into heparinised tubes. Using a panel that included CD45RO, CCR7, CD25, CD127, CD95 and CD27, naive, central memory, regulatory and stem cell-like memory CD4+ T cells were sorted on a BD FACSAria II. All sorted populations exceeded 95% purity. PBMCs were isolated immediately by Lymphoprep density gradient centrifugation and stained directly without culture. Samples were stained and sorted in pairs, with one healthy donor and one patient per experiment, so that batch effects were minimized. The investigation overall reported the following: Because small numbers of individuals were included in the HLA sub-analyses, any influence of HLA type on TCRB rearrangement was left unresolved. Naive, central memory and regulatory TCRB repertoires appeared to be more alike among patients than among healthy donors. Because cDNA was sequenced instead of genomic DNA, highly expressing activated cells could be over-represented, though the groups showed no difference in activation or CD3 levels. A moderate but significant shortening of TCRB CDR3 length was observed in type 1 diabetes patients in all four CD4+ subsets. Shorter templates might have been favored by PCR, but patient and control samples were amplified and corrected together, so both groups would have been affected equally by any skew. At VDJ recombination sites, patients with type 1 diabetes made fewer insertions and deleted more nucleotides, a pattern implying thymic rearrangement abnormalities.

The entire amount of isolated RNA was reverse transcribed using the High Capacity cDNA Reverse Transcription Kit, so the sequenced TCRB transcripts were expressed ones. Deep immunoSEQ sequencing was applied to naive, central memory and regulatory T cell samples, giving an average of about 3.4 million total reads per sample. Sorted cells were lysed in RLT buffer, and RNA was extracted using DNase-treated RNeasy Micro or Mini kits according to cell number. To prevent cross-contamination, every cell subset was processed on its own, while patient and healthy donor samples were processed together. The immunoSEQ multiplex PCR was used to amplify TCRB sequences from cDNA, yielding 87-bp fragments that span the CDR3 region. Sequencing of the amplicons was performed on the Illumina HiSeq platform. In the source study's methods: PCR bias was corrected computationally using synthetic template baselines, and reads within Hamming distance 2 were collapsed, with unmergeable singletons discarded. Reads were aligned against IMGT to assign V, D and J genes, CDR3 length and insertions or deletions at six rearrangement sites. Within each subset, clonotype counts were normalized to the number of sorted cells before true diversity and Gini coefficients were calculated with the tcR R package. Repertoire sharing was quantified using the overlap coefficient calculated on TCRB nucleotide sequences. As a proxy for the pre-selection repertoire, out-of-frame TCRB sequences from naive cells were analyzed. In its TCRdb copy, this immuneACCESS table keeps in-frame sequences only and misses some clones. Where compared with another copy, unresolved V genes explain less than half of these, and the others have no known cause. V, J and clone size are those of that table, while D and trimming were read from the DNA. A total of around 280,000 clones appear in this sample, about 15% of them only once. The top ten clones comprise around 0.015% of the sample.

The germline V and J ends show losses of 0 bases and 2 bases respectively, and no gene match explains 3 bases of the junction. From the germline V gene, CDR1 is SGHRS and CDR2 is YFSETQ. CDR3 length: 17 amino acids, cysteine to phenylalanine. Kept here is only the CDR3 DNA, which spans 51 bases and is read in frame from base 1. The TCR originated in a man aged 18-30 years with type 1 diabetes. The chain is made from TRBV5-1 and TRBJ2-7, with 15 bases aligning to TRBD2. The source material was naive CD4+ T cells from blood. Sample cell subset or site, as interpreted from the label and publication: true naive CD4+ T cells. The DNA reads TGCGCCAGCAGCTTGGCCAGGACTAGCGGGGGGGCCTACGAGCAGTACTTC. Translated, it reads CASSLARTSGGAYEQYF. The CDR3, completed at both ends by the reference TRBV5-1 and TRBJ2-7 genes, gives the full variable domain KAGVTQTPRYLIKTRGQQVTLSCSPISGHRSVSWYQQTPGQGLQFLFEYFSETQRNKGNFPGRFSGRQFSNSRSEMNVSTLELGDSALYLCASSLARTSGGAYEQYFGPGTRLTVT.